This T cell receptor (beta chain) is drawn from a study of blood T cell repertoires in COVID-19. Study-wide context: There were acute and convalescent COVID-19 samples, and they came from the United States, Italy and Spain. The cDNA or gDNA used as material had been derived from T cells, B-cell-depleted T cells, or PBMCs.

Germline CDR1 SGHTA, CDR2 FQGNSA. The length of the CDR3 is 15 residues. Trimming took off 1 base at V and 0 bases at J, with 9 bases between the two ends. Libraries were prepared by immunoSEQ multiplex PCR; TCRdb keeps only in-frame clonotypes and omits some of them. Of tens of thousands of clones in the sample, 87% were seen once. This TCR was sampled from a woman aged 45-65 years with active or convalescent COVID-19. Input material: peripheral blood. The rearrangement links TRBV7-2 to TRBJ1-1; D is perhaps TRBD1 (6 bases). The CDR3 here is CASSLVTGMNTEAFF. CDR3 in DNA: TGTGCCAGCAGCTTAGTTACAGGGATGAACACTGAAGCTTTCTTT.